The 27 T cell receptor beta chains below come from one sample, sequenced in a study of vaccination and CD4 T cells after COVID-19. Once obtained from cultured CD4+ T cells, the DNA was sequenced using the Oncomine TCR Beta short-read assay. TCRdb re-analysed the PCR reads in MiXCR, keeping a single row per CDR3 protein. This table has some 16,000 distinct CDR3 sequences, roughly three quarters appearing once. As for treatment: approximately nine-day PBMC culture with coronavirus spike peptide pools or control peptides (ViraFEST assay). Their cognate antigens are unknown. The specimen sequenced was CD4+ T cells from blood, cultured in vitro. Receptors were obtained from a human donor who had recovered from COVID-19.

The rearrangement joins TRBV7-3 to TRBJ1-1; D might be TRBD1 (5 bases). Deletions cut 2 bases from V and 3 bases from J, with 10 bases between. The CDR3 covers 14 residues. The germline V gene has CDR1 SGHTA and CDR2 FQGTGA. CDR3 DNA sequence: TGTGCCAGCAGCTTACTGGGCAGGGACACTGAAGCTTTCTTT. Translating it yields CASSLLGRDTEAFF.

This chain connects TRBV12-3 or TRBV12-4 to TRBJ2-2; a weak D match, TRBD1 (5 bases). This CDR3 comprises 11 residues. The V gene lost 5 bases and the J gene lost 8 bases, with 6 bases spanning the gap. CDR3 region: CASSRTGELFF. In nucleotides, the CDR3 is TGTGCCAGCAGTCGGACAGGGGAGCTGTTTTTT.

This chain joins TRBV11-2 and TRBJ1-6, with D possibly being TRBD1 (5 bases). The V gene's germline CDR1 is SGHAT and CDR2 FQNNGV. This CDR3 has 16 amino acids. V lost 0 bases, J lost 7 bases, and 13 bases lay in between. The CDR3 DNA reads as TGTGCCAGCAGCTTAGATCCGACAGATTCAAATTCACCCCTCCACTTT. This sequence encodes CASSLDPTDSNSPLHF.

This clonotype was seen just once. The chain has TRBV15 and TRBJ2-3, with TRBD2 matching 8 bases. The CDR3 is made up of 15 amino acids. Germline CDR1 is LNHNV and CDR2 is YYDKDF (reference sequence). V trimming: 9 bases; J trimming: 5 bases; junction bases outside the gene matches: 13. CDR3 DNA sequence: TGTGCCACTCGAGCCCGGGAGGGCCTGAAAGATACGCAGTATTTT. Translating it yields CATRAREGLKDTQYF.

The chain carries TRBV11-2 and TRBJ1-1; D is possibly TRBD1 (5 bases). Germline-derived CDR1 and CDR2 are SGHAT and FQNNGV. V was trimmed by 2 bases and J by 6 bases, leaving 10 bases between them. CDR3 size: 13 residues. The DNA of the CDR3 is TGTGCCAGCAGCTTACCCGGGGGGGCTGAAGCTTTCTTT. It encodes CASSLPGGAEAFF.

CDR3: CASSPEGRQPQHF. DNA for the CDR3: TGTGCCAGCAGCCCCGAAGGAAGACAGCCCCAGCATTTT. The J gene is TRBJ1-5, the V gene TRBV6-2 or TRBV6-3; no clear D gene. The CDR3 has 13 amino acids. V shed 6 bases and J shed 7 bases, with 13 bases lying between them. Per the germline V gene, CDR1 is MNHEY and CDR2 is SVGEGT.

This clonotype was seen a handful of times. CDR3 DNA: TGTGCCAGCAGCCCCGGGACAACCTGGAGTACTGAAGCTTTCTTT. Translating gives CASSPGTTWSTEAFF. V is TRBV27 and J is TRBJ1-1; weak D call: TRBD1 (6 bases). The V gene's germline CDR1 is MNHEY and CDR2 SMNVEV (reference sequence). CDR3 length equals 15 residues. The V and J ends lost 6 bases and 5 bases respectively, with 19 bases between them.

The V call is TRBV6-2 or TRBV6-3, the J call TRBJ1-4, with unresolved D. The V end lost 2 bases, the J end lost 8 bases, and 15 bases lay between the germline ends. This CDR3 spans 15 amino acids. Germline V gives CDR1 MNHEY, CDR2 SVGEGT. Written as DNA, the CDR3 is TGTGCCAGCAGTTACAACGGGGTCGGAGAAGAAAAACTGTTTTTT. Translating gives CASSYNGVGEEKLFF.

The chain carries TRBV18 and TRBJ1-1, with D tentatively TRBD1 (5 bases). Germline CDR1 KGHSH, CDR2 LQKENI. The CDR3 totals 15 residues. Trimming cost V 3 bases and J 0 bases, with 11 bases left between them. CDR3 DNA sequence: TGTGCCAGCTCACCTACGACAGCCATGAACACTGAAGCTTTCTTT. Its translation: CASSPTTAMNTEAFF.

This rearrangement joins TRBV7-9 to TRBJ2-1; 14 bases align to TRBD2. J gave up 10 bases and V 7 bases, and 12 bases lay outside the gene matches. The V gene's germline CDR1 is SEHNR and CDR2 FQNEAQ (reference sequence). The CDR3 length is 16 residues. The CDR3 region is CASTHSGTSGSQEQFF. CDR3 DNA: TGTGCCAGCACCCATTCGGGGACTAGCGGGAGTCAGGAGCAGTTCTTC. The complete variable domain, with remaining parts taken from reference TRBV7-9 and TRBJ2-1, reads DTGVSQNPRHKITKRGQNVTFRCDPISEHNRLYWYRQTLGQGPEFLTYFQNEAQLEKSRLLSDRFSAERPKGSFSTLEIQRTEQGDSAMYLCASTHSGTSGSQEQFFGPGTRLTVL.

V usage is TRBV11-3 and J usage is TRBJ1-1, with 7 bases matching TRBD1. V trimming: 5 bases; J trimming: 6 bases; junction bases outside the gene matches: 6. Germline lookup yields CDR1 SGHNT and CDR2 YENEEA. This CDR3 has 13 residues. The DNA of the CDR3 is TGTGCCAGCAGCACCGGGACAGTTTCTGAAGCTTTCTTT. Its translation is CASSTGTVSEAFF.

This clonotype appeared a single time. V usage is TRBV6-1 and J usage is TRBJ2-2, with a weak D call TRBD2 (6 bases). V was clipped by 6 bases and J by 4 bases, with 15 bases between them. The germline V gene encodes CDR1 MNHNS and CDR2 SASEGT. The CDR3 runs to 15 residues. The CDR3 DNA follows: TGTGCCAGCAGGCGGGGCAGTCACACCACCGGGGAGCTGTTTTTT. As protein: CASRRGSHTTGELFF.

V is TRBV6-1 and J is TRBJ2-5, with unresolved D. Germline V gene data show CDR1 as MNHNS and CDR2 as SASEGT. Trimming took 6 bases from V and 4 from J, leaving 15 bases between them. The CDR3 runs to 14 residues. CDR3 coding DNA: TGTGCCAGCAGGGTGACACGGTTGGGAGAGACCCAGTACTTC. Its protein is CASRVTRLGETQYF.

The chain has TRBV19 and TRBJ1-1; D is undetermined. Trimming took 1 base from V and 1 from J, leaving 10 bases between them. Germline-derived CDR1 and CDR2 are LNHDA and SQIVND (reference sequence). The CDR3 runs 15 residues. The CDR3 is CASSIGGRQNTEAFF. For the CDR3, the DNA is TGTGCCAGTAGTATAGGAGGCAGGCAGAACACTGAAGCTTTCTTT.

This chain joins TRBV19 and TRBJ1-1; D might be TRBD1 (6 bases). The CDR3 length is 13 residues. Germline CDR1 reads LNHDA; CDR2 reads SQIVND (reference sequence). Trimming took 3 bases from V and 1 from J, leaving 6 bases between them. The DNA for the CDR3 is TGTGCCAGTAGTATGGGACAGAACACTGAAGCTTTCTTT. Its protein is CASSMGQNTEAFF.

V is TRBV10-3 and J is TRBJ1-2; D possibly corresponds to TRBD1 (5 bases). Trimming left V 5 bases short and J 8 bases short, with 21 bases between. Germline CDR1 reads ENHRY; CDR2 reads SYGVKD. This CDR3 has 15 residues. CDR3: CAISSPEAGLIGYTF. In DNA form, the CDR3 reads TGTGCCATCAGTTCCCCGGAGGCAGGGTTGATCGGCTACACCTTC.

This clonotype was detected a few times. J is TRBJ1-1 and V is TRBV20-1; D not certain. V lost 1 base to trimming and J lost 1 base, with 10 bases between them. The CDR3 is 14 residues long. Germline V lookup: CDR1 DFQATT, CDR2 SNEGSKA (reference sequence). In DNA, the CDR3 is TGCAGTGCTAGAGCCGACGGAGGGAACACTGAAGCTTTCTTT. It encodes CSARADGGNTEAFF.

The gene calls are TRBV27 and TRBJ1-6; 8 bases match TRBD1. Germline V gene lookup returns CDR1 MNHEY and CDR2 SMNVEV (reference sequence). The J segment lost 4 bases and the V segment lost 6 bases, leaving 5 bases of the junction unmatched. The CDR3 loop spans 15 amino acids. CDR3 nucleotides: TGTGCCAGCAGCCAGACAGGGGAATATAATTCACCCCTCCACTTT. Protein sequence: CASSQTGEYNSPLHF.

The chain joins TRBV27 to TRBJ1-5; TRBD1 matches 9 bases. Germline CDR1 reads MNHEY; CDR2 reads SMNVEV (reference sequence). V was pared by 7 bases and J by 11 bases, with 12 bases of the junction left unmatched. The CDR3 totals 14 residues. The chain's CDR3 is CASTKRGTGSTQHF. The CDR3 DNA follows: TGTGCCAGCACCAAAAGAGGGACAGGGAGCACCCAGCATTTT.

V usage is TRBV10-2 and J usage is TRBJ2-3, with D unresolved. This CDR3 is 13 amino acids long. The germline V and J ends were trimmed by 4 bases and 6 bases, with 11 bases remaining between them. The germline V gene has CDR1 WSHSY and CDR2 SAAADI. The CDR3, as DNA: TGCGCCAGCAGTGTTGGCGCCCGGGATACGCAGTATTTT. Translating gives CASSVGARDTQYF.

The gene calls are TRBV6-5 and TRBJ1-1, with D possibly TRBD1 on 6 matching bases. CDR3 length equals 14 residues. The germline CDR1 and CDR2 sequences are MNHEY and SVGAGI. With 0 bases removed from V and 5 bases from J, the gap between germline ends came to 10 bases. CDR3 loop: CASSYSQGWTEAFF. CDR3 bases: TGTGCCAGCAGTTACTCCCAGGGGTGGACTGAAGCTTTCTTT.

V and J are TRBV12-3 or TRBV12-4 and TRBJ1-2; TRBD1 aligns across 9 bases. The CDR3 covers 15 residues. V shed 0 bases and J 8 bases; nucleotides not matched to a gene: 7. The CDR3 coding sequence is TGTGCCAGCAGTTTAGCAGGGACAGGGACCTTCGGCTACACCTTC. Its protein product is CASSLAGTGTFGYTF.

The chain combines TRBV19 with TRBJ1-1, with a possible D match to TRBD1 (5 bases). The CDR3 has 13 residues. Trimming stripped 5 bases from V and 3 bases from J, with 10 bases between. CDR1 LNHDA and CDR2 SQIVND come from the germline V gene (reference sequence). The CDR3: CASSASRDTEAFF. In DNA, the CDR3 is TGTGCCAGTAGTGCCAGCAGGGACACTGAAGCTTTCTTT.

V gene TRBV20-1 combines with J gene TRBJ1-2; no reliable D call. The CDR3 totals 14 residues. Germline values: CDR1 DFQATT, CDR2 SNEGSKA (reference sequence). V lost 1 base and J lost 6, with 15 bases in between. In nucleotides, the CDR3 is TGCAGTGCTAGAGTCCCAGGCGGGTACGATGGCTACACCTTC. Its protein is CSARVPGGYDGYTF.

The rearrangement uses TRBV10-3 and TRBJ2-2, with TRBD1 identical over 10 bases. Germline V gene lookup returns CDR1 ENHRY and CDR2 SYGVKD. The ends lost 11 bases at V and 3 bases at J; junction bases unmatched: 12. This CDR3 spans 16 amino acids. This CDR3 is CAYRRGGTGDTGELFF. CDR3 DNA: TGTGCCTACAGGAGGGGCGGGACAGGGGACACCGGGGAGCTGTTTTTT.

This chain connects TRBV7-2 to TRBJ1-2, with 7 bases fitting TRBD1. Germline-derived CDR1 and CDR2 are SGHTA and FQGNSA. The CDR3 runs to 16 residues. V trimming: 5 bases; J trimming: 4 bases; junction bases outside the gene matches: 13. As DNA, the CDR3 is TGTGCCAGCAGCCGGAGCCGGGACAGCCCTCCCTATGGCTACACCTTC. This encodes CASSRSRDSPPYGYTF.

The chain couples TRBV7-8 to TRBJ2-2; 8 bases align to TRBD2. CDR1 is SGHVS and CDR2 is FQNEAQ in the germline V gene. CDR3 size: 14 residues. The ends lost 6 bases at V and 5 bases at J; junction bases unmatched: 5. The CDR3: CASRLSGGTGELFF. The CDR3 DNA reads TGTGCCAGCAGGCTTTCGGGGGGGACCGGGGAGCTGTTTTTT.